This section outlines one TCR beta chain sequence together with its context. What it binds is unknown. The sample belongs to a study of cytomegalovirus exposure and HLA in healthy donors. Broader study findings: Rare sequences made up most TCRs, while some public TCRs were found in many donors. A missense variant in DCLRE1C was later tied to TCR beta V- and J-gene trimming.

The V gene lost 2 bases and the J gene lost 6 bases, with 14 bases spanning the gap. Germline CDR1 reads SGHRS; CDR2 reads YFSETQ. The CDR3 is 14 residues long. This PCR relied on a set of 60 Vbeta primers and 13 Jbeta primers. Profiling relied on immunoSEQ multiplex PCR, and the TCRdb table lists in-frame clones only, not all of them. The repertoire has around 160,000 clones, over 65% of them found once; the top ten carry under 3%. This chain joins TRBV5-1 and TRBJ1-2; tentatively, D is TRBD1 (6 bases). The sequence came from a man between 35 and 55 years old in good health and CMV-seropositive. Sequencing was carried out using PBMCs. The CDR3 DNA sequence: TGCGCCAGCAGCTTCATAGGGGGTTCGGATGGCTACACCTTC. Translating gives CASSFIGGSDGYTF.